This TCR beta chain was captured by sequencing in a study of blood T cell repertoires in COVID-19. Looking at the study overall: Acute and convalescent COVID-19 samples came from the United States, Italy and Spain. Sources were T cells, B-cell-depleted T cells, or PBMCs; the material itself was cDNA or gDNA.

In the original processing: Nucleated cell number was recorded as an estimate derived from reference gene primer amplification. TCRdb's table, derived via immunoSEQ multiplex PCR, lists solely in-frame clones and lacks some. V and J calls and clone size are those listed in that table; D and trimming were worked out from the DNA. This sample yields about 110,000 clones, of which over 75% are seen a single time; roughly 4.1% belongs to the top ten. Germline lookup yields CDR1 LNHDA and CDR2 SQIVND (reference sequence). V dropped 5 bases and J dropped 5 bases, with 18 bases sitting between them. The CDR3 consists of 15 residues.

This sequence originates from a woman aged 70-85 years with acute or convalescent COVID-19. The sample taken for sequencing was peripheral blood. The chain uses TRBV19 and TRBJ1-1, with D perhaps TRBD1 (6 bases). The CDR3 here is CASSLPGTKGTEAFF. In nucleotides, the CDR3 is TGTGCCAGTAGTTTACCCGGGACAAAGGGGACTGAAGCTTTCTTT.